One and the same sample provided the 5 T cell receptor beta chains below, sequenced in a study of T cells in tuberculosis. Sequenced by immunoSEQ multiplex PCR; TCRdb stores in-frame clones only, minus some. The sample has tens of thousands of clones, roughly 95% seen once; the top ten hold approximately 1.5%. The time point denotes: new active TB diagnosis, blood taken before or within 7 days of starting treatment. Sequences were derived from PBMCs, sampled at tuberculosis diagnosis. The receptors originated from an adult with tuberculosis.

CDR3 residues: CASRATFGTWQYF. The CDR3 nucleotides read TGTGCCAGCAGGGCCACCTTCGGGACTTGGCAGTATTTT. The V gene is TRBV6-5, the J gene TRBJ2-3, with a possible D match to TRBD2 (6 bases). In germline, CDR1 is MNHEY, CDR2 SVGAGI. The CDR3 consists of 13 residues. The V end lost 6 bases, the J end lost 11 bases, and 18 bases lay between the germline ends.

The genes are TRBV7-2 and TRBJ2-5; possibly TRBD1 for D (5 bases). The CDR3 runs 15 residues. From germline, CDR1 is SGHTA and CDR2 FQGNSA. Trimming took off 5 bases at V and 0 bases at J, with 13 bases between the two ends. As DNA, the CDR3 is TGTGCCAGCAGCCTAGACAGTATTGACCAAGAGACCCAGTACTTC. It is translated as CASSLDSIDQETQYF.

This clone appeared once. This chain links TRBV5-4 with TRBJ2-5; 10 positions match TRBD2. Germline assignment: CDR1 SGHNT and CDR2 YYREEE (reference sequence). CDR3 size: 13 residues. Germline trimming cut 5 bases from V and 5 bases from J; bases unmatched to any gene: 3. The CDR3 region has the DNA TGTGCCAGCAGTTTTAGCGGGAGGGAGACCCAGTACTTC. Amino acids: CASSFSGRETQYF.

The chain recombines TRBV7-2 with TRBJ2-5; D not resolved. This CDR3 region has 13 residues. Trimming stripped 5 bases from V and 7 bases from J, with 14 bases between. The germline V gene has CDR1 SGHTA and CDR2 FQGNSA. DNA of the CDR3: TGTGCCAGCAGCCTGCGCTCCTCAGGGACCCAGTACTTC. Protein sequence: CASSLRSSGTQYF.

The J gene is TRBJ1-1, the V gene TRBV19; D gene uncertain. The CDR3 loop spans 12 amino acids. Trimming shortened V by 0 bases and J by 8 bases, and 7 bases separated the two germline ends. Germline CDR1 is LNHDA and CDR2 is SQIVND (reference sequence). The CDR3 here is CASSIDREEAFF. The DNA of the CDR3 is TGTGCCAGTAGTATAGATCGGGAGGAAGCTTTCTTT.